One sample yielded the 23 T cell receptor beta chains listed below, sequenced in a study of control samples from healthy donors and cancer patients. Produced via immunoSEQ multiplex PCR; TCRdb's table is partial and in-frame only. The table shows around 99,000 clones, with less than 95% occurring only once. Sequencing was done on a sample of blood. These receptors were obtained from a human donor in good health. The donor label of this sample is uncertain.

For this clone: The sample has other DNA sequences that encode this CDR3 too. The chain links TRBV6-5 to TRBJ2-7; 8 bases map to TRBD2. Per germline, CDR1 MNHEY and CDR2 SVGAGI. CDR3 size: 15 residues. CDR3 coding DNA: TGTGCTAGCCATCCCCCGCGGCGGGGGGCCTACGAGCAGTACTTC. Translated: CASHPPRRGAYEQYF.

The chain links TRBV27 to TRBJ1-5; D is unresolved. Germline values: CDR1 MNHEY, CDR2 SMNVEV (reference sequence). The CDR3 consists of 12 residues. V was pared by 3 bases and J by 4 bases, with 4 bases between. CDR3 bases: TGTGCCAGCAGTTTCAGAAATCAGCCCCAGCATTTT. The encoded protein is CASSFRNQPQHF.

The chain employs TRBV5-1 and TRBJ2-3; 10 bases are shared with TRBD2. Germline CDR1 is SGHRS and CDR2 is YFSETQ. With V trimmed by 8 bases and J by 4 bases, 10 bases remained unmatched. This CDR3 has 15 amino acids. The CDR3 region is CARRLERGGADTQYF. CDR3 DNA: TGCGCCAGACGACTGGAGCGGGGGGGCGCAGATACGCAGTATTTT.

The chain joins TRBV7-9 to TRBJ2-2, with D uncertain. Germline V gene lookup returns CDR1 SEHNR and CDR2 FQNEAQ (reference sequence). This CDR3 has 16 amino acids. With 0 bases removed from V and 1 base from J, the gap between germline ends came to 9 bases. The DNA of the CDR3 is TGTGCCAGCAGCTTAGCTGCTTTAAAGAACACCGGGGAGCTGTTTTTT. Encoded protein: CASSLAALKNTGELFF.

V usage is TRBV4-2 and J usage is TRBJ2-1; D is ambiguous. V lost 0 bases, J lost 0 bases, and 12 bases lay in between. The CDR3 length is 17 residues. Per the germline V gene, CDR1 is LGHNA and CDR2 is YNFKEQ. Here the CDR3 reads CASSQEWSVSSYNEQFF. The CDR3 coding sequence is TGTGCCAGCAGCCAAGAATGGTCCGTGAGCTCCTACAATGAGCAGTTCTTC.

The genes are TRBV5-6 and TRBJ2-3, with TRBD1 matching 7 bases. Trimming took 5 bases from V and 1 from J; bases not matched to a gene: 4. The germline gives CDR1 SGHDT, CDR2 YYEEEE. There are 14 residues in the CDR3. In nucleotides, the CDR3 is TGTGCCAGCAGTTCTGACAGGGGCACAGATACGCAGTATTTT. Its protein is CASSSDRGTDTQYF.

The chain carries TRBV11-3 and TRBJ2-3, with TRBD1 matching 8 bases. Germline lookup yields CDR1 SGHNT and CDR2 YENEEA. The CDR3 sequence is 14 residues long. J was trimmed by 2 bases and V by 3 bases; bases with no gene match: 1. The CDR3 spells CASSLDRATDTQYF. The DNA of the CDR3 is TGTGCCAGCAGCTTGGACAGGGCCACAGATACGCAGTATTTT.

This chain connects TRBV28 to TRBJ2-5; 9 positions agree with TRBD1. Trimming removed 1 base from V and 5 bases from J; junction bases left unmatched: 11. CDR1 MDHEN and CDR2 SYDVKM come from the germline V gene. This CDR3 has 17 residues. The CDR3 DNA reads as TGTGCCAGCAGTTTATACCTAATCGGGACAGGGAGGGAGACCCAGTACTTC. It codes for CASSLYLIGTGRETQYF.

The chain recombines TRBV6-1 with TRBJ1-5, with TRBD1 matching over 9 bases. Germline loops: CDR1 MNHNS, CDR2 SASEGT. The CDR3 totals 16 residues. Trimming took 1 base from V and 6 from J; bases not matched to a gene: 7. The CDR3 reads CASSEGDRVRGQPQHF. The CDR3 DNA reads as TGTGCCAGCAGTGAAGGGGACAGGGTCCGAGGTCAGCCCCAGCATTTT.

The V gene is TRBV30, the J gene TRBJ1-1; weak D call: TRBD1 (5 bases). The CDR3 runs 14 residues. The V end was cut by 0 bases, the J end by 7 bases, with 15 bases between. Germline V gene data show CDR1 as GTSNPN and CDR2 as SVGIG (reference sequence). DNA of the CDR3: TGTGCCTGGAGTGTAAACAGGAGGGCGGGTGAAGCTTTCTTT. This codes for CAWSVNRRAGEAFF. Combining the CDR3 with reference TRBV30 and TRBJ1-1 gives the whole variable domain SQTIHQWPATLVQPVGSPLSLECTVEGTSNPNLYWYRQAAGRGLQLLFYSVGIGQISSEVPQNLSASRPQDRQFILSSKKLLLSDSGFYLCAWSVNRRAGEAFFGQGTRLTVV.

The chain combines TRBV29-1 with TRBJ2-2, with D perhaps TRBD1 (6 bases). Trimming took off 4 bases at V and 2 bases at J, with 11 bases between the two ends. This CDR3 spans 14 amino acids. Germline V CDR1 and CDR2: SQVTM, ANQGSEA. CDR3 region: CSVAAGVNTGELFF. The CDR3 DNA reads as TGCAGCGTTGCAGCAGGGGTAAACACCGGGGAGCTGTTTTTT.

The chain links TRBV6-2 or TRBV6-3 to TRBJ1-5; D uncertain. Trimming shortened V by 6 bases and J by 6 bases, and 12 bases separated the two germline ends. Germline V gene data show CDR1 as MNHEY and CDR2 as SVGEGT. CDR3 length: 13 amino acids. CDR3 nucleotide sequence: TGTGCCAGCAGCCTCGCAGAGTTTCAGCCCCAGCATTTT. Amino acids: CASSLAEFQPQHF.

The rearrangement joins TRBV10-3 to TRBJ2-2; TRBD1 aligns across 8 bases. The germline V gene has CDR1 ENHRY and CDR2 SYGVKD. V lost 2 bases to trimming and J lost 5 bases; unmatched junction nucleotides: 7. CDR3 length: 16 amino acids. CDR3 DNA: TGTGCCATCAGTGAGAAATTACAGGGGGAGACCGGGGAGCTGTTTTTT. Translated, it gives CAISEKLQGETGELFF.

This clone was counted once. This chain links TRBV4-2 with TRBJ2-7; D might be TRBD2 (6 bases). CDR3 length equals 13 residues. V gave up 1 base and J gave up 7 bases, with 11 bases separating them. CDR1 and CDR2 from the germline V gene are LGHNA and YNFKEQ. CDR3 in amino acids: CASSQGRREEQYF. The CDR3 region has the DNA TGTGCCAGCAGCCAAGGTCGGAGGGAAGAGCAGTACTTC.

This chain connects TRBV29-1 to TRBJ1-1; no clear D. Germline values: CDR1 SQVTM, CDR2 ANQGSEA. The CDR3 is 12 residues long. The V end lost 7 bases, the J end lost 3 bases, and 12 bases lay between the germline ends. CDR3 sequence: CSAVDTDTEAFF. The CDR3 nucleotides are TGCAGCGCCGTGGATACGGACACTGAAGCTTTCTTT.

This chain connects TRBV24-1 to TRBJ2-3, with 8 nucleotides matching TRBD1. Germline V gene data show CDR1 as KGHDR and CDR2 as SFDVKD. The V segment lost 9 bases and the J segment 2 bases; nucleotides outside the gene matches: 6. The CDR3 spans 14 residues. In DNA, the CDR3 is TGTGCCACCCAAGGGGACAGGTCCACAGATACGCAGTATTTT. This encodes CATQGDRSTDTQYF.

The DNA for the CDR3 is TGTGCCTGCTCAGGTACAGGGGGCGGCGAAAAACTGTTTTTT. Amino acid sequence: CACSGTGGGEKLFF. The V gene is TRBV30, the J gene TRBJ1-4; 9 positions agree with TRBD1. Germline-derived CDR1 and CDR2 are GTSNPN and SVGIG (reference sequence). The CDR3 is 14 amino acids. With V trimmed by 6 bases and J by 8 bases, 10 bases remained unmatched.

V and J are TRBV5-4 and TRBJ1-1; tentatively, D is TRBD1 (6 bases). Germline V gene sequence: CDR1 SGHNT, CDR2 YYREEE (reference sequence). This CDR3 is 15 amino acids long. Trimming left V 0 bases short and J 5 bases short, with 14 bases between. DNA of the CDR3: TGTGCCAGCAGCTTGGCGGGGGCAGGGCGGACTGAAGCTTTCTTT. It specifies CASSLAGAGRTEAFF.

The CDR3 sequence is CAISEGEGGNTF. The DNA of the CDR3 is TGTGCCATCAGTGAGGGCGAGGGGGGCAACACCTTC. This chain uses TRBV10-3 with TRBJ1-2, with a possible D match to TRBD1 (6 bases). Germline CDR1 and CDR2: ENHRY and SYGVKD. The CDR3 totals 12 residues. V was clipped by 2 bases and J by 12 bases, with 13 bases between them.

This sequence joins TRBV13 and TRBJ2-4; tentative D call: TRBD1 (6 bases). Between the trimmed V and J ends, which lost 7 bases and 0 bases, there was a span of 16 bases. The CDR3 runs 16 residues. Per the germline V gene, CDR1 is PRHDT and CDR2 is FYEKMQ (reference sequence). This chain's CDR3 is CASTARGVPAKNIQYF. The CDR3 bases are TGTGCCAGCACCGCCAGGGGAGTCCCAGCCAAAAACATTCAGTACTTC.

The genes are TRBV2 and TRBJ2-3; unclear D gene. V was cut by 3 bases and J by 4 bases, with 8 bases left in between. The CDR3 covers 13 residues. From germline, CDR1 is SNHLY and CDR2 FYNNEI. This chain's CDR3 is CASSDGIPDTQYF. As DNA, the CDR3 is TGTGCCAGCAGTGACGGCATTCCAGATACGCAGTATTTT.

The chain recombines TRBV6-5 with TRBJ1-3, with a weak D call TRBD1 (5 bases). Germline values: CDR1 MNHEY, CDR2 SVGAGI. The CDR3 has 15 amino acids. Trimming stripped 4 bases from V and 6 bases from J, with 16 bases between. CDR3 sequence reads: CASSFLWGSKNTIYF. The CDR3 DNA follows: TGTGCCAGCAGTTTCCTCTGGGGGTCGAAAAACACCATATATTTT.

The CDR3 reads CASSDVGGTEAFF. CDR3 bases: TGTGCCAGCAGTGATGTGGGGGGCACTGAAGCTTTCTTT. V is TRBV2 and J is TRBJ1-1; possible D gene TRBD1, 5 bases. CDR1 and CDR2 (germline): SNHLY, FYNNEI. This CDR3 spans 13 amino acids. V lost 3 bases to trimming and J lost 4 bases, with 9 bases between them.